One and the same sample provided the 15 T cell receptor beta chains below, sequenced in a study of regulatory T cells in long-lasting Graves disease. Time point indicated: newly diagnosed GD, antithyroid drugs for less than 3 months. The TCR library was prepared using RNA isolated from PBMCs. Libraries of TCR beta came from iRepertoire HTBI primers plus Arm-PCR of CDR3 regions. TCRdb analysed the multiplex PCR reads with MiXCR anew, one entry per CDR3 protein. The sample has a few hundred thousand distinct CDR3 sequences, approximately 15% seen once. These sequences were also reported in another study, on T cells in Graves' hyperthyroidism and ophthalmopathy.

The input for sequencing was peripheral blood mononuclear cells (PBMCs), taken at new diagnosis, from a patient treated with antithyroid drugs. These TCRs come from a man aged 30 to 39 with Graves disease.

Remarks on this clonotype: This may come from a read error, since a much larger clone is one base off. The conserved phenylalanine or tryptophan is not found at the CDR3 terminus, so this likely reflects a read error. CDR3 sequence (DNA): TGCGCCAGCAGCTTGAACCAGCAAGAGACCCAGTACTCC. This codes for CASSLNQQETQYS. The chain uses TRBV5-1 and TRBJ2-5; D unclear. Germline V gene lookup returns CDR1 SGHRS and CDR2 YFSETQ. V dropped 1 base and J dropped 2 bases, with 6 bases sitting between them. CDR3 size: 13 residues.

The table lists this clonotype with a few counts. The CDR3 bases are TGTGCCAGCAGTTACGGCGGGAGGGCCGGAGAGACCCAGTACTTC. Encoded protein: CASSYGGRAGETQYF. This sequence joins TRBV6-5 and TRBJ2-5; 9 bases match TRBD2. Germline lookup yields CDR1 MNHEY and CDR2 SVGAGI. The CDR3 is 15 amino acids. V trimming: 2 bases; J trimming: 4 bases; junction bases outside the gene matches: 5.

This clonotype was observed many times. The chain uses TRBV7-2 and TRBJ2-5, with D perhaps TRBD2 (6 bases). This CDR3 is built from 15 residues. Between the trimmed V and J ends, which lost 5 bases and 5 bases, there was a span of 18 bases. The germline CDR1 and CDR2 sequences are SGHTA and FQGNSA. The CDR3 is CASSPPLARGETQYF. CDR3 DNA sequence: TGTGCCAGCAGCCCACCCCTAGCGAGGGGTGAGACCCAGTACTTC.

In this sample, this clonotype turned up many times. The CDR3 DNA sequence: TGTGCCTGGAGTCGCGGGCCCGGGGAGCTGTTTTTT. The encoded protein is CAWSRGPGELFF. The rearrangement uses TRBV30 and TRBJ2-2, with D possibly TRBD2 on 5 matching bases. The CDR3 has 12 amino acids. The germline V and J ends were trimmed by 2 bases and 6 bases, with 7 bases remaining between them. Germline V gene lookup returns CDR1 GTSNPN and CDR2 SVGIG (reference sequence).

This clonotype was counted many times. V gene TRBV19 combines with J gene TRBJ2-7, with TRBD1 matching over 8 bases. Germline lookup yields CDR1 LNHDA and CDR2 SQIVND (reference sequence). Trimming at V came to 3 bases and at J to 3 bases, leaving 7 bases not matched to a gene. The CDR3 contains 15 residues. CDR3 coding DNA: TGTGCCAGTAGTATTAGCGCGGGACAGGACTACGAGCAGTACTTC. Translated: CASSISAGQDYEQYF.

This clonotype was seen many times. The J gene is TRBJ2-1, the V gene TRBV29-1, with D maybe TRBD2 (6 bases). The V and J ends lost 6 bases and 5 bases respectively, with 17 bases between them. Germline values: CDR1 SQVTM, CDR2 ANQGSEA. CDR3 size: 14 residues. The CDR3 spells CSVGGAGLNNEQFF. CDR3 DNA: TGCAGCGTAGGAGGAGCGGGTCTGAACAATGAGCAGTTCTTC.

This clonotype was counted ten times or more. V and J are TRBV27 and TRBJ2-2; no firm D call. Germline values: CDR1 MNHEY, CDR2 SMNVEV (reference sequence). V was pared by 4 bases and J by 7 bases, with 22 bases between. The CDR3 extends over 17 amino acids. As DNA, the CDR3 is TGTGCCAGCAGTTCTCCCGTGGGTTCGGTTATCATCGGGGAGCTGTTTTTT. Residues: CASSSPVGSVIIGELFF.

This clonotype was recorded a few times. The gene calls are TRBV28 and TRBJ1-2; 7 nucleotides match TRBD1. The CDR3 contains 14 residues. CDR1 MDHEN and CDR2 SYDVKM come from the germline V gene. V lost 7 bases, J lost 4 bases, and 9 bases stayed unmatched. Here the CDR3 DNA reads TGTGCCAGCACCATCCAGGGGGGGGGCTATGGCTACACCTTC. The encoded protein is CASTIQGGGYGYTF.

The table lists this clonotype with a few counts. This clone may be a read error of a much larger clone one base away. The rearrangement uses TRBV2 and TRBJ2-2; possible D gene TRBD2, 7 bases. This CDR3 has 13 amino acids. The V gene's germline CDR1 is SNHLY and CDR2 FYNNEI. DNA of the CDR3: TGTGCCAGCGGCGGGGGCGGCACCGAGGAGCTGTTTTTT. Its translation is CASGGGGTEELFF. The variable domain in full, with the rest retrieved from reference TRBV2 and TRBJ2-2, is EPEVTQTPSHQVTQMGQEVILRCVPISNHLYFYWYRQILGQKVEFLVSFYNNEISEKSEIFDDQFSVERPDGSNFTLKIRSTKLEDSAMYFCASGGGGTEELFFGEGSRLTVL.

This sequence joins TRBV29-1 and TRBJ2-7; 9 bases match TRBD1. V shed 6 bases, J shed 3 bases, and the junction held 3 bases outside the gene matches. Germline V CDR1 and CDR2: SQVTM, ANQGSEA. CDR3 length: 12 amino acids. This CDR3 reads CSVWGQGYEQYF. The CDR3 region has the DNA TGCAGCGTCTGGGGACAGGGCTACGAGCAGTACTTC.

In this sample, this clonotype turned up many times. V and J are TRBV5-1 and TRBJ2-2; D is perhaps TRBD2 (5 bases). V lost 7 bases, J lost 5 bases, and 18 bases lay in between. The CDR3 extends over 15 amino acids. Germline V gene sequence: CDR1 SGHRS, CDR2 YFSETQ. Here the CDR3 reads CASGLSGYGTGELFF. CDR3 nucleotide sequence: TGCGCCAGCGGCCTAAGCGGCTATGGAACCGGGGAGCTGTTTTTT.

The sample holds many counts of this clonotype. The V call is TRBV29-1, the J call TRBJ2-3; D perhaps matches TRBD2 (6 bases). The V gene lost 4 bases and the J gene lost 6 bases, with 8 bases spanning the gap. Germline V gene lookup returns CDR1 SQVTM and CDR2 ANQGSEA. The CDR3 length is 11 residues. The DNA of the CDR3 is TGCAGCGTTGCTGCGGGGGATACGCAGTATTTT. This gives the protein CSVAAGDTQYF.

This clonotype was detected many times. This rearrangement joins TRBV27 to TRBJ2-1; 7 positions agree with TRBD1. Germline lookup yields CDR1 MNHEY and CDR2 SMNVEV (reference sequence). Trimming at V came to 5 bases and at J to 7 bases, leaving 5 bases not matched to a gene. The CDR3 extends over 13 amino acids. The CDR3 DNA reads TGTGCCAGCAGTCTGACAGGGACGAATGAGCAGTTCTTC. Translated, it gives CASSLTGTNEQFF.

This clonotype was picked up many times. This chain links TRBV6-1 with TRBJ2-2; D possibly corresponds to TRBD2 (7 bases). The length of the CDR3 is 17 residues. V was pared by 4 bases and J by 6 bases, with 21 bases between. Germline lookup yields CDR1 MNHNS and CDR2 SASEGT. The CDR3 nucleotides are TGTGCCAGCAGTGTAACCCAGGGAGGGGAGGGGGCCGGGGAGCTGTTTTTT. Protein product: CASSVTQGGEGAGELFF.

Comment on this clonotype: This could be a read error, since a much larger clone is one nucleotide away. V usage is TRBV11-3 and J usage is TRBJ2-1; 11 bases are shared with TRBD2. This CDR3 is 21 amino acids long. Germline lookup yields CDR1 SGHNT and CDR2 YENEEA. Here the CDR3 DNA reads TGTGCCAGCAGCTTAGCCCCCGGGACTAGCGGTTCCGTTAGCTCCTACAGTGAGCAGTTCTTC. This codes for CASSLAPGTSGSVSSYSEQFF.